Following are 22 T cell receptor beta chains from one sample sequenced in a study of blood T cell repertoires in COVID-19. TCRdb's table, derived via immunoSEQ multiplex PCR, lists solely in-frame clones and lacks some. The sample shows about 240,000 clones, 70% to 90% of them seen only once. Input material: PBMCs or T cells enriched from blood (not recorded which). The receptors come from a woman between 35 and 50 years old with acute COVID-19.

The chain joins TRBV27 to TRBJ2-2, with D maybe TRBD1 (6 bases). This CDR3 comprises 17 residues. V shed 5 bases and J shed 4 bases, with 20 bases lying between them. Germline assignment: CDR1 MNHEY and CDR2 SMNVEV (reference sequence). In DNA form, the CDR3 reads TGTGCCAGCAGTATACCCCGGTCAGGGGAGATCACCGGGGAGCTGTTTTTT. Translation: CASSIPRSGEITGELFF.

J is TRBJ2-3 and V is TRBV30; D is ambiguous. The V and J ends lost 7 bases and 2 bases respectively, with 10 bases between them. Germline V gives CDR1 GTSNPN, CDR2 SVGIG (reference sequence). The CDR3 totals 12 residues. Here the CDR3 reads CAYRWYTDTQYF. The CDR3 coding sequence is TGTGCCTACCGGTGGTACACAGATACGCAGTATTTT.

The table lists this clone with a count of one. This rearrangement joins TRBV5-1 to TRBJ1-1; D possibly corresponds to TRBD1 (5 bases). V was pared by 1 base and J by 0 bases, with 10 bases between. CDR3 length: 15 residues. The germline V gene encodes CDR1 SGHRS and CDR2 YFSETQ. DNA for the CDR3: TGCGCCAGCAGCTTGTATCCAGGGATGAACACTGAAGCTTTCTTT. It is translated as CASSLYPGMNTEAFF.

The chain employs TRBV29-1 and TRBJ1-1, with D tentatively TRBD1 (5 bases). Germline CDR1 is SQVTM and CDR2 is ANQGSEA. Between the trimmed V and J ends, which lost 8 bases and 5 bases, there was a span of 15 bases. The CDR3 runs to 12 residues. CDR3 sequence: CSTEQGGTEAFF. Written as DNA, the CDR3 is TGCAGCACCGAGCAGGGTGGGACTGAAGCTTTCTTT. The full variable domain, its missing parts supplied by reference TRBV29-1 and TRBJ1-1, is SAVISQKPSRDICQRGTSLTIQCQVDSQVTMMFWYRQQPGQSLTLIATANQGSEATYESGFVIDKFPISRPNLTFSTLTVSNMSPEDSSIYLCSTEQGGTEAFFGQGTRLTVV.

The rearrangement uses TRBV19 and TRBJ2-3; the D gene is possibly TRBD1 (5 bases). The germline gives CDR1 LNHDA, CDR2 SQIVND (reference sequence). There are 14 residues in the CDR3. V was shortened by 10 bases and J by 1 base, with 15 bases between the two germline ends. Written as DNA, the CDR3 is TGTGCCACCAAGACAGAATTAGGCACAGATACGCAGTATTTT. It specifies CATKTELGTDTQYF.

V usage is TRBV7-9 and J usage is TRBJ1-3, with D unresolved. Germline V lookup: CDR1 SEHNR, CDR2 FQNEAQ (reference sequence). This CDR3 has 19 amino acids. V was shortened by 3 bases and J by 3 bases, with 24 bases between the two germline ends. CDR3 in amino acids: CASSFTASTTASGGNTIYF. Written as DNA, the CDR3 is TGTGCCAGCAGCTTCACCGCTTCGACGACCGCATCAGGTGGAAACACCATATATTTT.

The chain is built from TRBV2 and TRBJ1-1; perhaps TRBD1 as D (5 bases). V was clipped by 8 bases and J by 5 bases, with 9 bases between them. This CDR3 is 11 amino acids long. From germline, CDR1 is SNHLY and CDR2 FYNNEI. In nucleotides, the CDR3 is TGTGCCAGCTCCAGGGTTACTGAAGCTTTCTTT. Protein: CASSRVTEAFF. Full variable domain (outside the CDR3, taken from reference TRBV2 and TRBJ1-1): EPEVTQTPSHQVTQMGQEVILRCVPISNHLYFYWYRQILGQKVEFLVSFYNNEISEKSEIFDDQFSVERPDGSNFTLKIRSTKLEDSAMYFCASSRVTEAFFGQGTRLTVV.

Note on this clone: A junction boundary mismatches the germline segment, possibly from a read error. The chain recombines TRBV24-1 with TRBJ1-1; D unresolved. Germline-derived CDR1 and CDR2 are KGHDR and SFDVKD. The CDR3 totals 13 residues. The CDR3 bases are TGTGCCACAAGTGGCACTATGGGCACTGAAGCTTTCTTT. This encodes CATSGTMGTEAFF.

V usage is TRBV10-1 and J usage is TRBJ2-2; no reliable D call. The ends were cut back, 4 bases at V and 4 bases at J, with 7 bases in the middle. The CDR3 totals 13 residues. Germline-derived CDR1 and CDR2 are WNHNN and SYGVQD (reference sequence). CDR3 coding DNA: TGCGCCAGCAGTGCCGAGCCCACCGGGGAGCTGTTTTTT. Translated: CASSAEPTGELFF.

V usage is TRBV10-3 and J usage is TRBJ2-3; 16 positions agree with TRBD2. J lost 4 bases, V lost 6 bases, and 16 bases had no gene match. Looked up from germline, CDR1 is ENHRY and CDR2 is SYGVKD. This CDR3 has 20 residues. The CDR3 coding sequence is TGTGCCATCAGAATTGATCCGGGACTAGCGGGAGGGCCCCCCCCAGATACGCAGTATTTT. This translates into CAIRIDPGLAGGPPPDTQYF.

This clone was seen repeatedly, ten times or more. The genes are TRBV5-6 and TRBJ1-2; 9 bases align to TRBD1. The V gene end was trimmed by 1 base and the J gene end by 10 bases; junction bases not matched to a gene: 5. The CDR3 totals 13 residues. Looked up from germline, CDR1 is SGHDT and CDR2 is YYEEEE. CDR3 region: CASSLTGTGTYTF. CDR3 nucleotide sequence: TGTGCCAGCAGCTTGACCGGGACAGGGACCTACACCTTC.

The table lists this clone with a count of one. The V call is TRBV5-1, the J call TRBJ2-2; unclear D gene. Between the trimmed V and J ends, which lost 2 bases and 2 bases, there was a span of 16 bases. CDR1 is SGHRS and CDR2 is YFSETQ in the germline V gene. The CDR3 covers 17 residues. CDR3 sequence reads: CASSLTRHILNTGELFF. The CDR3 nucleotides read TGCGCCAGCAGCTTAACCAGACACATACTTAACACCGGGGAGCTGTTTTTT.

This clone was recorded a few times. CDR3 sequence reads: CASRQDDTEAFF. Here the CDR3 DNA reads TGTGCCAGCAGACAGGACGACACTGAAGCTTTCTTT. The chain links TRBV2 to TRBJ1-1, with D possibly matching TRBD1 (5 bases). Germline V CDR1 and CDR2: SNHLY, FYNNEI. Trimming stripped 6 bases from V and 3 bases from J, with 8 bases between. This CDR3 is built from 12 residues.

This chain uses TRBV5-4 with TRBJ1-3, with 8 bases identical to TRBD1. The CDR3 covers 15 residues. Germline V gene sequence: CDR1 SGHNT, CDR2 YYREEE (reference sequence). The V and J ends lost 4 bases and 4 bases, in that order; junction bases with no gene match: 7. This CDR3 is CASSTWTGRGNTIYF. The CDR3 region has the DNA TGTGCCAGCAGCACCTGGACAGGGAGAGGAAACACCATATATTTT.

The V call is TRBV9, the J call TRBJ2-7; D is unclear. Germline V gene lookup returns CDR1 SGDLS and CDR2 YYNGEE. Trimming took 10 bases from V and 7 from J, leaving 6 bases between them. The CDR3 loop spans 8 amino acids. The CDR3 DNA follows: TGTGCCTCCCGGGAGCAGTACTTC. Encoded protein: CASREQYF.

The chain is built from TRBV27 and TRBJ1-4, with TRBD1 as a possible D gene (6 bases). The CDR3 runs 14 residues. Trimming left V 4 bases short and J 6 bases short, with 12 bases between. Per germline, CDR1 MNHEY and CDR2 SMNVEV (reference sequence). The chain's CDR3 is CASSSSGEYEKLFF. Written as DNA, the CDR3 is TGTGCCAGCAGTTCTTCAGGGGAGTATGAAAAACTGTTTTTT.

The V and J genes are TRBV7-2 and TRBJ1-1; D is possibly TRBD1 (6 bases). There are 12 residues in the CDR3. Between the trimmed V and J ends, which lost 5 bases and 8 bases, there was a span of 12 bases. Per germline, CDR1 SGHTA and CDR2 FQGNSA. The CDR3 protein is CASSPRQDEAFF. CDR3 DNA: TGTGCCAGCAGCCCTCGACAGGACGAAGCTTTCTTT.

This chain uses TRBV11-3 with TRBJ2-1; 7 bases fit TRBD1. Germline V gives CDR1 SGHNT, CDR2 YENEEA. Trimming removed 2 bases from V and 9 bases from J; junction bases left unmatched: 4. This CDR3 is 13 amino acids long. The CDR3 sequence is CASSLSGQAEQFF. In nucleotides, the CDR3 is TGTGCCAGCAGCTTATCTGGACAGGCTGAGCAGTTCTTC. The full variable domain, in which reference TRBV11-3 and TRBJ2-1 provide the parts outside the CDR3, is EAGVVQSPRYKIIEKKQPVAFWCNPISGHNTLYWYLQNLGQGPELLIRYENEEAVDDSQLPKDRFSAERLKGVDSTLKIQPAELGDSAVYLCASSLSGQAEQFFGPGTRLTVL.

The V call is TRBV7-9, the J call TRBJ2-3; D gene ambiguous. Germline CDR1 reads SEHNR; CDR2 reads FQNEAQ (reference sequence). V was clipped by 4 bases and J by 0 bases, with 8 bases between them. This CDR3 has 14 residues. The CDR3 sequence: CASSSTSSTDTQYF. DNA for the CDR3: TGTGCCAGCAGCTCCACATCAAGCACAGATACGCAGTATTTT.

CDR3 DNA sequence: TGCGCCAGCAGAAGCGGGATGATATCCTACGAGCAGTACTTC. Translating it yields CASRSGMISYEQYF. This rearrangement joins TRBV5-1 to TRBJ2-7; the match to TRBD2 covers 7 bases. Per the germline V gene, CDR1 is SGHRS and CDR2 is YFSETQ. The ends lost 5 bases at V and 1 base at J; junction bases unmatched: 6. The CDR3 consists of 14 residues.

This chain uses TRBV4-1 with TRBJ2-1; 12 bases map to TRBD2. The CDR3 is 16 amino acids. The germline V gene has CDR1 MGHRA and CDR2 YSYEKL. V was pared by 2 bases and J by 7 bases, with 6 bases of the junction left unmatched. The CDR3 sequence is CASSQRLAGDENEQFF. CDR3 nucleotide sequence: TGCGCCAGCAGCCAACGACTAGCGGGAGATGAAAATGAGCAGTTCTTC.

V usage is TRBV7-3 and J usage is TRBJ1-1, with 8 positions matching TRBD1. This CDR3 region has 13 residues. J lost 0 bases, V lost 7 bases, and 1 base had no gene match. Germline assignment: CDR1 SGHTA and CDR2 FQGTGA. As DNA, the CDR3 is TGTGCCAGCAACAGGGGGATGAACACTGAAGCTTTCTTT. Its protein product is CASNRGMNTEAFF.